What follows is one TCR beta chain and its context. The protocol was immunoSEQ multiplex PCR, while the TCRdb copy is restricted to in-frame clones and leaves out a portion. The profile shows 100,000 to 150,000 clones, around 94% of them singletons. These data come from a study of control samples from healthy donors and cancer patients. The CDR3 runs 14 residues. Losses at the gene ends were 6 bases for V and 3 bases for J; bases not matched to a gene: 4. The germline CDR1 and CDR2 sequences are PRHDT and FYEKMQ (reference sequence). V is TRBV13 and J is TRBJ1-1; TRBD1 agrees at 10 bases. Sequencing was done on a sample of PBMCs. This TCR came from an elderly man with head and neck cancer. CDR3 in DNA: TGTGCCAGCAGGACAGGGGGCTGGGACACTGAAGCTTTCTTT. Residues: CASRTGGWDTEAFF.